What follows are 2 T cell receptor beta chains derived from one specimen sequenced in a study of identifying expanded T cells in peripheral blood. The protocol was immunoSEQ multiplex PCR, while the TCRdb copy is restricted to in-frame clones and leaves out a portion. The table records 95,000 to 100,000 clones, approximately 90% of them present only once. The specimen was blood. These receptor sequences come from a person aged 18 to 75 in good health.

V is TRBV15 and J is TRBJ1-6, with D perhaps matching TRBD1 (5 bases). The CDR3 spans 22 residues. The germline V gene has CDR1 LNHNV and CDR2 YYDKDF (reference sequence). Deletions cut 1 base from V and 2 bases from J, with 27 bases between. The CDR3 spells CATSRVRTGEGVGSAYNSPLHF. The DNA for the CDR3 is TGTGCCACCAGCAGAGTGAGAACAGGTGAAGGTGTCGGGAGCGCCTATAATTCACCCCTCCACTTT. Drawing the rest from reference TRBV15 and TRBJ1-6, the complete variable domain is DAMVIQNPRYQVTQFGKPVTLSCSQTLNHNVMYWYQQKSSQAPKLLFHYYDKDFNNEADTPDNFQSRRPNTSFCFLDIRSPGLGDTAMYLCATSRVRTGEGVGSAYNSPLHFGNGTRLTVT.

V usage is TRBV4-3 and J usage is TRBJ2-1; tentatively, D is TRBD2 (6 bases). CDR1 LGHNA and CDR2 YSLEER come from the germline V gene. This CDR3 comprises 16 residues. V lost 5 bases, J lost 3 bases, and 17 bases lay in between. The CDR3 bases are TGCGCCAGCAGCTCCCTTTCGGGACTCAACTACAATGAGCAGTTCTTC. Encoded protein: CASSSLSGLNYNEQFF.